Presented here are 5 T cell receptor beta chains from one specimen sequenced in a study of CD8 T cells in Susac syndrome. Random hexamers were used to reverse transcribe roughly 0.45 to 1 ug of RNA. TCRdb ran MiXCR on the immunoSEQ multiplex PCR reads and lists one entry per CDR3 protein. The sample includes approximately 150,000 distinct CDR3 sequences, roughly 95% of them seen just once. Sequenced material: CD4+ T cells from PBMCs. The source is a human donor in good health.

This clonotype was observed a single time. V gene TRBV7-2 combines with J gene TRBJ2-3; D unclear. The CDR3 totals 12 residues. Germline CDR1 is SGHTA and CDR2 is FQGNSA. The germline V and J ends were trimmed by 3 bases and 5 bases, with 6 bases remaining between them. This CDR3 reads CASSFFGDTQYF. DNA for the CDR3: TGTGCCAGCAGCTTTTTTGGAGATACGCAGTATTTT.

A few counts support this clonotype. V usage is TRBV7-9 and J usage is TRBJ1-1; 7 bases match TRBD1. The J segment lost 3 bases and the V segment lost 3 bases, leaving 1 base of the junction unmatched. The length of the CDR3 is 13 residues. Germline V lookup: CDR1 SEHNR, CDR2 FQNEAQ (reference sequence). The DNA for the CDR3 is TGTGCCAGCAGCTTGGGGACAGACACTGAAGCTTTCTTT. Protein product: CASSLGTDTEAFF.

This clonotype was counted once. CDR3: CSASRRGRNYGYTF. The CDR3 DNA reads as TGCAGTGCTAGTCGGAGGGGTCGGAACTATGGCTACACCTTC. This rearrangement joins TRBV20-1 to TRBJ1-2; a weak D match, TRBD1 (5 bases). V lost 3 bases and J 2 bases, leaving 13 bases between the germline ends. The V gene's germline CDR1 is DFQATT and CDR2 SNEGSKA (reference sequence). The CDR3 is 14 amino acids.

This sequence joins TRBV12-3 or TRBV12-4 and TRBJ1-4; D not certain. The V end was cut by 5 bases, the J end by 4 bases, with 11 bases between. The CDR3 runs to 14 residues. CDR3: CASSSDPLNEKLFF. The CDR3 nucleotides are TGTGCCAGCAGTAGTGATCCGCTTAATGAAAAACTGTTTTTT.

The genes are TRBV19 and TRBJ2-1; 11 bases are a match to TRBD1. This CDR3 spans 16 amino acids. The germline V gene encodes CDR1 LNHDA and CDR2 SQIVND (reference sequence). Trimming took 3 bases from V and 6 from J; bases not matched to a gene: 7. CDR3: CASSITTGTGGNEQFF. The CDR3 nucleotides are TGTGCCAGTAGTATCACCACCGGGACAGGGGGCAATGAGCAGTTCTTC.